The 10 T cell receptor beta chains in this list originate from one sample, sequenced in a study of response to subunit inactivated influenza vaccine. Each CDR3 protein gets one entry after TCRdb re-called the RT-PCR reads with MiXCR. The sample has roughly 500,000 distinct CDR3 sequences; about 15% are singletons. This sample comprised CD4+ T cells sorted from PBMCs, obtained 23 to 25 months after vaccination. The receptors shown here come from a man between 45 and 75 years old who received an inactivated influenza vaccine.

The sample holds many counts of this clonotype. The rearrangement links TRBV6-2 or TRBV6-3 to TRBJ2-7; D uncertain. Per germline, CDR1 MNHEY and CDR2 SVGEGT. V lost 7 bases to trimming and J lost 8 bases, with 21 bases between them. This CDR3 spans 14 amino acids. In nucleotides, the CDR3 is TGTGCCAGCACTCAGCGCCCATCGGAAGGGAAGCAGTACTTC. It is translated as CASTQRPSEGKQYF.

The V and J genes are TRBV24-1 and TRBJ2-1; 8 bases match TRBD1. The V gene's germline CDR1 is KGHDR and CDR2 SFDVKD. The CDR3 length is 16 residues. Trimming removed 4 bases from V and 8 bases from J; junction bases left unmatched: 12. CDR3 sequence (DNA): TGTGCCACCAGTGACCGACAGGGGCGAATGGTGGATGAGCAGTTCTTC. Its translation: CATSDRQGRMVDEQFF.

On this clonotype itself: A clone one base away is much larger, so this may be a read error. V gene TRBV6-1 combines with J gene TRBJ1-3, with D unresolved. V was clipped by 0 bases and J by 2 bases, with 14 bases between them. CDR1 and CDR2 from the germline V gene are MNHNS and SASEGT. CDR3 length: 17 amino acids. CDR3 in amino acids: CASSEARTGSTGNTIYF. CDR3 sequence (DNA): TGTGCCAGCAGTGAAGCCCGGACGGGGTCTACTGGAAACACCATATATTTT.

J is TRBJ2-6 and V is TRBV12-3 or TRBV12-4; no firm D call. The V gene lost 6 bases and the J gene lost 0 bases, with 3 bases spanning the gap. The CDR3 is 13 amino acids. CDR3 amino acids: CASRDSGANVLTF. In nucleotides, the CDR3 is TGTGCCAGCAGAGACTCTGGGGCCAACGTCCTGACTTTC.

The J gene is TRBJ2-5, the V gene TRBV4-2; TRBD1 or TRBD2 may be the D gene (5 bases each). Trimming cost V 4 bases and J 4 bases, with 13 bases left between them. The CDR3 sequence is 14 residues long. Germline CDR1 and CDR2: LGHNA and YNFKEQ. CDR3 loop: CASSLVRGPETQYF. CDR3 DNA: TGTGCCAGCAGCCTCGTACGGGGCCCAGAGACCCAGTACTTC.

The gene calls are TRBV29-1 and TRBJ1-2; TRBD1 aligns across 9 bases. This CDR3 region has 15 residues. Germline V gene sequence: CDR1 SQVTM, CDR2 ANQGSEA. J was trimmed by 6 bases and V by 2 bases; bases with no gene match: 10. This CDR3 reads CSVELWDRVMNGYTF. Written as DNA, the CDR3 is TGCAGCGTTGAACTCTGGGACAGGGTAATGAATGGCTACACCTTC.

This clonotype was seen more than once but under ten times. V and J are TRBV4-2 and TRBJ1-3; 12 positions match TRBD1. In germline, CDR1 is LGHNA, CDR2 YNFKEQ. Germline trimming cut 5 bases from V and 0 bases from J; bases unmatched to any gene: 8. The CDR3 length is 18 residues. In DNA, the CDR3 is TGTGCCAGCAGCGTCCGGGACAGGGGGCGCAGCTCTGGAAACACCATATATTTT. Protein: CASSVRDRGRSSGNTIYF.

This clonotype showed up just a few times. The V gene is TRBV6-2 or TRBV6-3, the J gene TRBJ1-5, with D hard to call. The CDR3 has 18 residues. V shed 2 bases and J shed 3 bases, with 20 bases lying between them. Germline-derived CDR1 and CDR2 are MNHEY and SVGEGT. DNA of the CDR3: TGTGCCAGCAGTTACACACTTCCTAACACGGTATTCAATCAGCCCCAGCATTTT. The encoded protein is CASSYTLPNTVFNQPQHF.

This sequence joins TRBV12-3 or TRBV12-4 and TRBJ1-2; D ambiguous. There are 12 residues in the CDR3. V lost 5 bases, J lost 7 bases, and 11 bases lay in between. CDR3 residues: CASSRALRGYTF. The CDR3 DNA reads TGTGCCAGCAGTAGGGCGCTTCGTGGCTACACCTTC.

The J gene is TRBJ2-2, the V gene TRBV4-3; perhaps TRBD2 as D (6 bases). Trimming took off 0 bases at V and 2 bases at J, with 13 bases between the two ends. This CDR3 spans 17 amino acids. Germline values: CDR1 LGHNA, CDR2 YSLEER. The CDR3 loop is CASSQDRRGPNTGELFF. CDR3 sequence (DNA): TGCGCCAGCAGCCAAGACAGGAGGGGCCCAAACACCGGGGAGCTGTTTTTT.